This TCR beta chain was sequenced for a study of monozygotic twins with inflammatory bowel disease. This CDR3 is built from 13 residues. TCRdb re-called the 5' RACE reads, yielding one record per CDR3 amino acid sequence without DNA. The repertoire table contains around 400,000 distinct CDR3 sequences. The clonotype originates from a human donor with ulcerative colitis or Crohn's disease, or a healthy co-twin of an affected twin (not recorded which). V gene TRBV12-3 or TRBV12-4 combines with J gene TRBJ1-2; the D gene TCRdb calls, TRBD1, cannot be checked with no DNA. Sequencing was carried out using blood. CDR3 sequence reads: CASSLDRSGGYTF.